This T cell receptor (beta chain) was documented in a study of blood T cells in healthy people across ages. Study results and caveats: Naive CD4+ cell counts and diversity both ran higher in long-lived than in aged donors. Correlation between TCR beta diversity and naive T cell percentage was strong.

Note on this clonotype: Its antigen is undetermined.

The CDR3 covers 16 residues. Germline V gives CDR1 DFQATT, CDR2 SNEGSKA (reference sequence). V lost 3 bases to trimming and J lost 7 bases; unmatched junction nucleotides: 13. The draw of peripheral blood yielded approximately 10 milliliters from each donor. A second about 7 to 11 cycle PCR used barcoded and J-beta primers. Individual samples furnished no less than 3 million CDR3-containing paired-end reads apiece. Each CDR3 protein is one row after TCRdb ran MiXCR on the 5' RACE reads. Altogether some 730,000 distinct CDR3 sequences are present, about 20% being singletons, with the ten largest covering approximately 20%.

The sequence derives from a man aged 70 or older in good health. The V gene is TRBV20-1, the J gene TRBJ2-1; TRBD2 agrees at 9 bases. Sequenced input: blood. The CDR3 is CSASPRGTSYKNEQFF. CDR3 nucleotides: TGCAGTGCTAGCCCCAGGGGGACTAGCTACAAAAATGAGCAGTTCTTC.